The 12 T cell receptor beta chains below all came from one sample that was sequenced in a study of blood T cells in healthy people across ages. A J-beta primer mix and a sample-barcoded 5' primer were used in a second PCR of about 7 to 11 cycles. Each CDR3 protein gets one entry after TCRdb re-called the 5' RACE reads with MiXCR. The table has 1.5 million to 2 million distinct CDR3 sequences, about 49% seen once. Input material: blood. These receptors were obtained from a woman in her thirties or forties in good health.

This rearrangement joins TRBV6-1 to TRBJ2-3, with TRBD1 matching 10 bases. Per germline, CDR1 MNHNS and CDR2 SASEGT. With V trimmed by 1 base and J by 8 bases, 9 bases remained unmatched. The CDR3 totals 16 residues. This chain's CDR3 is CASSEGLGQGVGTQYF. For the CDR3, the DNA is TGTGCCAGCAGTGAAGGGTTAGGACAGGGGGTAGGTACGCAGTATTTT.

This clonotype was picked up one time. The chain uses TRBV7-9 and TRBJ2-3; 15 bases line up with TRBD2. The V segment lost 5 bases and the J segment 5 bases; nucleotides outside the gene matches: 8. The CDR3 has 17 residues. Germline CDR1 reads SEHNR; CDR2 reads FQNEAQ (reference sequence). The CDR3 spells CASSTPGTSGGKDTQYF. CDR3 coding DNA: TGTGCCAGCAGCACCCCCGGGACTAGCGGGGGGAAAGATACGCAGTATTTT.

The J gene is TRBJ1-6, the V gene TRBV12-3 or TRBV12-4; 8 bases fit TRBD1. V lost 6 bases to trimming and J lost 10 bases; unmatched junction nucleotides: 8. This CDR3 is 14 amino acids long. The CDR3 is CASSPDRAQSPLHF. CDR3 nucleotides: TGTGCCAGCAGCCCGGACAGGGCGCAATCACCCCTCCACTTT.

The chain is built from TRBV4-3 and TRBJ1-5; maybe TRBD1 (5 bases). V shed 7 bases and J shed 7 bases, with 23 bases lying between them. The length of the CDR3 is 16 residues. Germline V gene sequence: CDR1 LGHNA, CDR2 YSLEER. As DNA, the CDR3 is TGCGCCAGCACCTTCGATTGGGACCTAGGGCAGCAGCCCCAGCATTTT. It yields the protein CASTFDWDLGQQPQHF.

This chain links TRBV10-3 with TRBJ1-4; D gene ambiguous. Germline loops: CDR1 ENHRY, CDR2 SYGVKD. The CDR3 has 13 residues. Trimming shortened V by 5 bases and J by 8 bases, and 12 bases separated the two germline ends. The CDR3 loop reads CAISYGPNEKLFF. The CDR3 coding sequence is TGTGCCATCAGTTATGGACCCAACGAAAAACTGTTTTTT.

This chain links TRBV5-1 with TRBJ2-6; D gene uncertain. CDR3 size: 14 residues. V lost 2 bases and J lost 10, with 13 bases in between. Germline CDR1 is SGHRS and CDR2 is YFSETQ. In DNA, the CDR3 is TGCGCCAGCAGCTTCCGGGTCATGGAGAACGTCCTGACTTTC. It translates to CASSFRVMENVLTF.

The chain has TRBV9 and TRBJ2-1, with D perhaps TRBD1 (5 bases). Germline-derived CDR1 and CDR2 are SGDLS and YYNGEE. The ends were cut back, 4 bases at V and 9 bases at J, with 26 bases in the middle. The CDR3 is 17 amino acids. The CDR3 bases are TGTGCCAGCAGCCCTCGTTCTGGGGCGTCAGGCTCGGGTGAGCAGTTCTTC. Protein sequence: CASSPRSGASGSGEQFF.

Concerning this clonotype: The germline gene is not matched at one end of the junction; a read error may be the cause. The rearrangement uses TRBV28 and TRBJ1-2, with D perhaps TRBD1 (6 bases). Germline V gives CDR1 MDHEN, CDR2 SYDVKM. The CDR3 covers 14 residues. CDR3 region: CTSSPTGGGYGYTF. CDR3 DNA sequence: TGTACCAGCAGCCCGACAGGCGGTGGGTATGGCTACACCTTC.

The rearrangement joins TRBV4-2 to TRBJ2-5, with D unclear. CDR1 is LGHNA, CDR2 YNFKEQ, per germline. CDR3 length equals 13 residues. V was shortened by 5 bases and J by 3 bases, with 10 bases between the two germline ends. As DNA, the CDR3 is TGTGCCAGCAGCAGGTCCGATAAAGAGACCCAGTACTTC. Its protein is CASSRSDKETQYF.

This clonotype has just a few counts. This chain links TRBV29-1 with TRBJ2-1; no firm D call. Trimming left V 6 bases short and J 10 bases short, with 13 bases between. The germline gives CDR1 SQVTM, CDR2 ANQGSEA. The CDR3 is made up of 11 amino acids. CDR3 protein: CSVAPTNEQFF. As DNA, the CDR3 is TGCAGCGTCGCCCCGACAAACGAGCAGTTCTTC.

At least ten counts were recorded for this clonotype. The rearrangement links TRBV15 to TRBJ2-4, with D perhaps TRBD2 (6 bases). V was cut by 0 bases and J by 1 base, with 13 bases left in between. Looked up from germline, CDR1 is LNHNV and CDR2 is YYDKDF (reference sequence). This CDR3 contains 17 residues. DNA of the CDR3: TGTGCCACCAGCAGAGATCGAGGAGGGACCGCCAAAAACATTCAGTACTTC. Protein: CATSRDRGGTAKNIQYF.

The DNA of the CDR3 is TGCAGTGCTAGTCCACTAGCGGGGGCACCCGGGGAGACCCAGTACTTC. Protein product: CSASPLAGAPGETQYF. The chain recombines TRBV20-1 with TRBJ2-5; TRBD2 matches 11 bases. CDR3 length: 16 residues. Germline values: CDR1 DFQATT, CDR2 SNEGSKA (reference sequence). J was trimmed by 5 bases and V by 3 bases; bases with no gene match: 11.